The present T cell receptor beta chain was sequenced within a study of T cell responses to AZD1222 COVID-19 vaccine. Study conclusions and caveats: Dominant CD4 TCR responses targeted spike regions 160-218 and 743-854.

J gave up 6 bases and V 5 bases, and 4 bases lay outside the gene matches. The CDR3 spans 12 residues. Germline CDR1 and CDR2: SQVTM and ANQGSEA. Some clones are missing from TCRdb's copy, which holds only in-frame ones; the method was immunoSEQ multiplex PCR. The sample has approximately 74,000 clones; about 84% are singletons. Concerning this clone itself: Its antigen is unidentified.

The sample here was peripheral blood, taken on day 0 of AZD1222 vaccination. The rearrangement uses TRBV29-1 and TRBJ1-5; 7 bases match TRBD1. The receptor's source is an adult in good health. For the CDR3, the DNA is TGCAGCGTTTCGGCAGGGGGTCAGCCCCAGCATTTT. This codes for CSVSAGGQPQHF.